The TCR beta chain under discussion was sequenced for a study of glioma-infiltrating T cells after dendritic cell vaccination. Noted time point: after dendritic cell vaccination, including at tumor progression/relapse. The germline CDR1 and CDR2 sequences are SNHLY and FYNNEI. V lost 0 bases to trimming and J lost 4 bases; unmatched junction nucleotides: 7. The CDR3 contains 16 residues. This table comes from immunoSEQ multiplex PCR, and its TCRdb copy is limited to in-frame clones, with some not included. The table records fewer than 90,000 clones, around 83% of them present only once. V is TRBV2 and J is TRBJ1-2; 8 nucleotides agree with TRBD1. This material consisted of blood, taken after dendritic cell vaccination. The clonotype was recovered from a human donor with glioblastoma. CDR3 amino acids: CASSEASNRGSYGYTF. The CDR3 DNA sequence: TGTGCCAGCAGTGAAGCTTCAAACAGGGGGTCCTATGGCTACACCTTC.